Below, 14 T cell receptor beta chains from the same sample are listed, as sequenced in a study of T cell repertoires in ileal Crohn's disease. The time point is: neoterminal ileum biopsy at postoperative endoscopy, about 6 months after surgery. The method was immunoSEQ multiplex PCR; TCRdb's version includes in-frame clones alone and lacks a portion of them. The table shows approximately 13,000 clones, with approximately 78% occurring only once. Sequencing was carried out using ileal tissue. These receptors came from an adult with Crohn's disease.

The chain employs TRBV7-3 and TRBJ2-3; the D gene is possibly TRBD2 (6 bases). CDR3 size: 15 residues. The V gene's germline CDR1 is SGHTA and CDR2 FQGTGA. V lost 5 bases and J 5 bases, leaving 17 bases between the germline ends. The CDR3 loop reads CASSARSTRRDTQYF. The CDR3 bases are TGTGCCAGCAGCGCCCGGTCGACTAGAAGAGATACGCAGTATTTT.

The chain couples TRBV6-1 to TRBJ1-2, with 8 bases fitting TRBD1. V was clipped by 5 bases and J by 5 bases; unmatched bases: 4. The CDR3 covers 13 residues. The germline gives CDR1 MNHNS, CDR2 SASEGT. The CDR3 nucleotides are TGTGCCAGCAGTCAGACAGGGGCGTATGGCTACACCTTC. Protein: CASSQTGAYGYTF.

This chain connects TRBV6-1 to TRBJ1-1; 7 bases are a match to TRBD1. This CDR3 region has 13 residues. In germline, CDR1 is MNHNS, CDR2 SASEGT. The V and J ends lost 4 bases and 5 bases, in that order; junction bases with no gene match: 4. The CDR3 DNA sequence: TGTGCCAGCAGTGGTTCCAGGGGGACTGAAGCTTTCTTT. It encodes CASSGSRGTEAFF.

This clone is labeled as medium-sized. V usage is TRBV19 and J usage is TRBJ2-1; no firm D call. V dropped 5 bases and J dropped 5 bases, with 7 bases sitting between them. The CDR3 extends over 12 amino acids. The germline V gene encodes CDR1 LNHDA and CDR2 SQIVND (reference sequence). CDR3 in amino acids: CASSQLDNEQFF. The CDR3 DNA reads TGTGCCAGTAGTCAATTAGACAATGAGCAGTTCTTC.

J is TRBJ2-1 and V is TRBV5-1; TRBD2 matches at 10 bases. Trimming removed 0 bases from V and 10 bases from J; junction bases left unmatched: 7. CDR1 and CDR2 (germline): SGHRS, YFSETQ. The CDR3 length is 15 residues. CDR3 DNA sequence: TGCGCCAGCAGCTTGGAGAAGCGGGAGGGCCTGGAGCAGTTCTTC. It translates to CASSLEKREGLEQFF.

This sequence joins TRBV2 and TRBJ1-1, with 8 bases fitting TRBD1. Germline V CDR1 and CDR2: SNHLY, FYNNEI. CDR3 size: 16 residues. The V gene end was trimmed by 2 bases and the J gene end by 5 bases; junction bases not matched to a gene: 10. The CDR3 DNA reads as TGTGCCAGCAGTGAAATTGACAGGGGAATGAGGACTGAAGCTTTCTTT. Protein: CASSEIDRGMRTEAFF.

As DNA, the CDR3 is TGCGCCACTAAACTTCCGGGACTAGCGGACAATGAGCAGTTCTTC. This sequence encodes CATKLPGLADNEQFF. The chain combines TRBV10-2 with TRBJ2-1; 11 bases are shared with TRBD2. CDR1 is WSHSY, CDR2 SAAADI, per germline. The junction had 10 bases not matched to a gene; V was cut back by 10 bases and J by 5 bases. The CDR3 length is 15 residues.

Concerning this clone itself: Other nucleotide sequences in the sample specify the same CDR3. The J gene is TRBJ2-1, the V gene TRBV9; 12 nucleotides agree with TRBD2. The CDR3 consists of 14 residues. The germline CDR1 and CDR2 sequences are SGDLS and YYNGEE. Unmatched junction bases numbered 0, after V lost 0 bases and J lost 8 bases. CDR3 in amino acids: CASSVGLAGDEQFF. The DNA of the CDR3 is TGTGCCAGCAGCGTAGGACTAGCGGGAGATGAGCAGTTCTTC.

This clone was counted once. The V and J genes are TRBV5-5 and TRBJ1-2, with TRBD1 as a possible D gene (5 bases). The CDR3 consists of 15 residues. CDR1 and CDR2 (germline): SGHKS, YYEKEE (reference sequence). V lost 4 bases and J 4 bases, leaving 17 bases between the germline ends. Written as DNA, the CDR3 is TGTGCCAGCAGCGTACTTAGACAGACTTTCTATGGCTACACCTTC. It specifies CASSVLRQTFYGYTF.

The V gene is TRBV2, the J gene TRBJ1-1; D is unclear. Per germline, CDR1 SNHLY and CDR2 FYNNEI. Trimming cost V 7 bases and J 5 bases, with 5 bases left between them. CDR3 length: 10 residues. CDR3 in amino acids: CASKRTEAFF. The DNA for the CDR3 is TGTGCCAGCAAGAGGACTGAAGCTTTCTTT.

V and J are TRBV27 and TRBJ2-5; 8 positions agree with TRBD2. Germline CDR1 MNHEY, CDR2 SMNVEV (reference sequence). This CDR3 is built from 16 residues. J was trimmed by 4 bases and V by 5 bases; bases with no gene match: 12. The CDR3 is CASSETLASGGETQYF. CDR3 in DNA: TGTGCCAGCAGTGAAACCTTAGCGAGCGGGGGAGAGACCCAGTACTTC.

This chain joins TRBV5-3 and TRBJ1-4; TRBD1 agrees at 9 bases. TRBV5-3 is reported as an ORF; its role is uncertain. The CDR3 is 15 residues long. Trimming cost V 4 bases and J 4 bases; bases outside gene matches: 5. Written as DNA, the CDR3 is TGTGCCAGAAGCCGCCGGGACAGGGATAATGAAAAACTGTTTTTT. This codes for CARSRRDRDNEKLFF.

The CDR3 DNA reads TGTGCCAGTAGTATAGGGACAGGGCCGAGAGAAGCTTTCTTT. Translating gives CASSIGTGPREAFF. V is TRBV19 and J is TRBJ1-1; 8 bases match TRBD1. The CDR3 is 14 amino acids. Per the germline V gene, CDR1 is LNHDA and CDR2 is SQIVND (reference sequence). With V trimmed by 1 base and J by 8 bases, 6 bases remained unmatched.

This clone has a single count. DNA of the CDR3: TGTGCCAGCAGCGTCGACAGGGATTATCAGCCCCAGCATTTT. Its protein product is CASSVDRDYQPQHF. The J gene is TRBJ1-5, the V gene TRBV7-8; 7 nucleotides align to TRBD1. The CDR3 covers 14 residues. V shed 5 bases, J shed 5 bases, and the junction held 6 bases outside the gene matches. CDR1 and CDR2 (germline): SGHVS, FQNEAQ.